The 29 T cell receptor beta chains reported below all come from one sample, sequenced in a study of CD8+ T cells in alopecia areata. RNA was isolated and reverse transcribed to cDNA, the sequencing template. Measured with immunoSEQ multiplex PCR; TCRdb has only the in-frame clones, and not every one. Seen here are over 200,000 clones, 57% observed once, and the top ten hold 0.4% to 0.55%. The material sequenced was CD4+ T cells sorted from blood, taken at week 0. These receptors all stem from a human donor with alopecia areata.

Only a few counts were recorded for this clone. This chain uses TRBV2 with TRBJ1-2; D gene ambiguous. Germline V gene sequence: CDR1 SNHLY, CDR2 FYNNEI. This CDR3 region has 11 residues. V lost 7 bases and J lost 2, with 5 bases in between. For the CDR3, the DNA is TGTGCCAGCAAGTTCAACTATGGCTACACCTTC. Translating it yields CASKFNYGYTF.

J is TRBJ1-5 and V is TRBV19; no reliable D call. CDR3 length equals 12 residues. From germline, CDR1 is LNHDA and CDR2 SQIVND (reference sequence). The ends were cut back, 7 bases at V and 6 bases at J, with 10 bases in the middle. CDR3 residues: CASNRARQPQHF. The CDR3 DNA sequence: TGTGCCAGTAACCGAGCACGTCAGCCCCAGCATTTT.

This clone was found once. The chain combines TRBV7-2 with TRBJ1-1; D unclear. The CDR3 is 13 residues long. Trimming cost V 1 base and J 4 bases, with 7 bases left between them. Germline CDR1 is SGHTA and CDR2 is FQGNSA. CDR3 protein: CASSLGPTTEAFF. As DNA, the CDR3 is TGTGCCAGCAGCTTAGGGCCCACCACTGAAGCTTTCTTT.

V gene TRBV29-1 combines with J gene TRBJ2-3; possible D gene TRBD2, 6 bases. V was pared by 7 bases and J by 8 bases, with 19 bases between. In germline, CDR1 is SQVTM, CDR2 ANQGSEA. The CDR3 spans 13 residues. The CDR3 DNA reads TGCAGCGCCTCGGACGGGCTGGGGGGTACGCAGTATTTT. This gives the protein CSASDGLGGTQYF.

This clone was seen more than once but under ten times. The chain carries TRBV4-1 and TRBJ2-4; D unresolved. The ends were cut back, 1 base at V and 0 bases at J, with 16 bases in the middle. CDR3 size: 18 residues. Germline values: CDR1 MGHRA, CDR2 YSYEKL. CDR3 nucleotides: TGCGCCAGCAGCCAAGGGGTTGTGGTGGGGTTAGCCAAAAACATTCAGTACTTC. Translating it yields CASSQGVVVGLAKNIQYF.

This clone came up a few times. The V gene is TRBV30, the J gene TRBJ2-1; 8 bases align to TRBD1. CDR3 length: 15 amino acids. The junction had 9 bases not matched to a gene; V was cut back by 3 bases and J by 5 bases. Germline assignment: CDR1 GTSNPN and CDR2 SVGIG (reference sequence). The CDR3 spells CAWSLDRGLNNEQFF. CDR3 in DNA: TGTGCCTGGAGCCTCGACAGGGGATTAAACAATGAGCAGTTCTTC.

This clone was recorded a few times. J is TRBJ2-3 and V is TRBV11-2, with 9 bases matching TRBD2. V lost 4 bases, J lost 4 bases, and 15 bases stayed unmatched. The CDR3 has 18 amino acids. Germline V lookup: CDR1 SGHAT, CDR2 FQNNGV. The CDR3 loop is CASSSLLGGRAKPDTQYF. DNA for the CDR3: TGTGCCAGCAGCTCTCTGCTGGGCGGGAGGGCCAAACCAGATACGCAGTATTTT. Filled out from reference TRBV11-2 and TRBJ2-3, the complete variable domain reads EAGVAQSPRYKIIEKRQSVAFWCNPISGHATLYWYQQILGQGPKLLIQFQNNGVVDDSQLPKDRFSAERLKGVDSTLKIQPAKLEDSAVYLCASSSLLGGRAKPDTQYFGPGTRLTVL.

This clone was found once. The genes are TRBV11-3 and TRBJ2-7; D is perhaps TRBD2 (5 bases). Germline V gene lookup returns CDR1 SGHNT and CDR2 YENEEA. The CDR3 loop spans 13 amino acids. Between the trimmed V and J ends, which lost 4 bases and 6 bases, there was a span of 13 bases. CDR3 sequence: CASSWRTAGEQYF. The CDR3 bases are TGTGCCAGCAGCTGGAGGACGGCTGGCGAGCAGTACTTC.

The chain links TRBV5-1 to TRBJ2-3, with 8 bases identical to TRBD1. In germline, CDR1 is SGHRS, CDR2 YFSETQ. Losses at the gene ends were 4 bases for V and 6 bases for J; bases not matched to a gene: 10. The CDR3 contains 15 residues. The CDR3 spells CASSLRTGKEDTQYF. The CDR3 DNA sequence: TGCGCCAGCAGCCTACGGACAGGGAAGGAGGATACGCAGTATTTT.

The rearrangement links TRBV12-5 to TRBJ1-1; 7 nucleotides align to TRBD1. The V gene end was trimmed by 0 bases and the J gene end by 4 bases; junction bases not matched to a gene: 14. The CDR3 is 18 residues long. Germline V gene data show CDR1 as LGHNT and CDR2 as FRNRAP. Here the CDR3 DNA reads TGTGCTAGTGGTTTGGTAATGGGCCAGGGGGGAAGGGGCACTGAAGCTTTCTTT. Its translation: CASGLVMGQGGRGTEAFF.

The chain couples TRBV7-2 to TRBJ2-7, with 10 bases lining up with TRBD1. Trimming cost V 5 bases and J 3 bases; bases outside gene matches: 7. Germline V CDR1 and CDR2: SGHTA, FQGNSA. The CDR3 length is 15 residues. Here the CDR3 reads CASSPPGQGYYEQYF. CDR3 DNA sequence: TGTGCCAGCAGCCCACCGGGACAGGGGTACTACGAGCAGTACTTC.

This clone has only a few counts. The V call is TRBV11-2, the J call TRBJ2-1; no reliable D call. Trimming stripped 3 bases from V and 4 bases from J, with 7 bases between. Per the germline V gene, CDR1 is SGHAT and CDR2 is FQNNGV. CDR3 length: 13 residues. The CDR3 sequence is CASSFGRYNEQFF. For the CDR3, the DNA is TGTGCCAGCAGCTTTGGACGGTACAATGAGCAGTTCTTC.

V is TRBV6-5 and J is TRBJ2-3, with D tentatively TRBD1 (6 bases). CDR3 size: 14 residues. Deletions cut 6 bases from V and 2 bases from J, with 12 bases between. Looked up from germline, CDR1 is MNHEY and CDR2 is SVGAGI. The CDR3 bases are TGTGCCAGCAGCCCCCCGGGACACACAGATACGCAGTATTTT. This gives the protein CASSPPGHTDTQYF.

This clone was counted only a few times. The junction shows a germline mismatch at one end, possibly a read error. The chain couples TRBV7-7 to TRBJ2-2; no definite D call. The germline V gene has CDR1 SSHAT and CDR2 FNYEAQ (reference sequence). The CDR3 extends over 12 amino acids. The DNA for the CDR3 is TGTGCTAGCAGAATGAACACCGGGGAGCTGTTTTTT. This sequence encodes CASRMNTGELFF.

The CDR3 loop reads CASREWGPWAFF. Here the CDR3 DNA reads TGTGCCAGCAGGGAATGGGGGCCGTGGGCTTTCTTT. The chain combines TRBV7-9 with TRBJ1-1, with D perhaps matching TRBD1 (6 bases). V was clipped by 6 bases and J by 11 bases, with 16 bases between them. This CDR3 has 12 residues. From germline, CDR1 is SEHNR and CDR2 FQNEAQ (reference sequence).

The V and J genes are TRBV2 and TRBJ2-5; the match to TRBD1 covers 10 bases. From germline, CDR1 is SNHLY and CDR2 FYNNEI. Trimming took 10 bases from V and 1 from J; bases not matched to a gene: 12. The CDR3 length is 16 residues. CDR3 sequence reads: CATKPGQGYFQETQYF. The CDR3 DNA reads TGTGCCACCAAGCCGGGACAGGGGTATTTCCAAGAGACCCAGTACTTC.

The table lists this clone with many counts. The V call is TRBV6-5, the J call TRBJ2-3, with TRBD2 matching 10 bases. Germline V CDR1 and CDR2: MNHEY, SVGAGI. The CDR3 has 16 amino acids. Trimming cost V 4 bases and J 2 bases; bases outside gene matches: 6. Here the CDR3 DNA reads TGTGCCAGCAGTTCCCGGACTAGCGGAATCACAGATACGCAGTATTTT. As protein: CASSSRTSGITDTQYF.

J is TRBJ1-1 and V is TRBV7-3; D remains ambiguous. V lost 4 bases to trimming and J lost 5 bases, with 14 bases between them. This CDR3 spans 14 amino acids. CDR1 is SGHTA, CDR2 FQGTGA, per germline. CDR3 sequence (DNA): TGTGCCAGCAGCTCGACACGGGGAATAACTGAAGCTTTCTTT. This encodes CASSSTRGITEAFF.

The chain joins TRBV30 to TRBJ1-5, with D unresolved. Trimming removed 5 bases at V and 6 bases at J, with 14 bases between. The CDR3 is made up of 13 amino acids. From germline, CDR1 is GTSNPN and CDR2 SVGIG (reference sequence). CDR3 residues: CAWASGKGQPQHF. CDR3 sequence (DNA): TGTGCCTGGGCCTCAGGAAAGGGTCAGCCCCAGCATTTT.

The CDR3 reads CATSSPGQGSYEQYF. The CDR3 nucleotides are TGTGCCACCAGTTCCCCGGGACAGGGATCCTACGAGCAGTACTTC. The J gene is TRBJ2-7, the V gene TRBV15; 9 nucleotides line up with TRBD1. CDR1 and CDR2 from the germline V gene are LNHNV and YYDKDF (reference sequence). This CDR3 has 15 amino acids. V lost 6 bases to trimming and J lost 1 base; unmatched junction nucleotides: 7. Filled out from reference TRBV15 and TRBJ2-7, the complete variable domain reads DAMVIQNPRYQVTQFGKPVTLSCSQTLNHNVMYWYQQKSSQAPKLLFHYYDKDFNNEADTPDNFQSRRPNTSFCFLDIRSPGLGDTAMYLCATSSPGQGSYEQYFGPGTRLTVT.

The rearrangement uses TRBV13 and TRBJ2-3, with 9 bases matching TRBD2. V lost 2 bases to trimming and J lost 5 bases; unmatched junction nucleotides: 17. Germline V CDR1 and CDR2: PRHDT, FYEKMQ (reference sequence). The CDR3 length is 19 residues. The CDR3: CASSLSSRVAGGSEDTQYF. In DNA, the CDR3 is TGTGCCAGCAGCTTATCATCCCGGGTTGCGGGGGGGTCGGAAGATACGCAGTATTTT.

V gene TRBV5-6 combines with J gene TRBJ1-1, with 10 bases fitting TRBD1. With 4 bases clipped from V and 8 bases from J, the junction kept 8 bases outside the gene matches. Germline V CDR1 and CDR2: SGHDT, YYEEEE. This CDR3 is built from 14 residues. The CDR3 DNA follows: TGTGCCAGCAGCATGGGGACAGGGGCTAGGGAAGCTTTCTTT. Its translation: CASSMGTGAREAFF.

The chain employs TRBV11-1 and TRBJ2-5; TRBD2 matches 8 bases. Germline loops: CDR1 SGHAT, CDR2 FQDESV (reference sequence). The CDR3 is made up of 13 amino acids. The V gene end was trimmed by 4 bases and the J gene end by 4 bases; junction bases not matched to a gene: 2. The CDR3 reads CASSWSGRETQYF. CDR3 coding DNA: TGTGCCAGCAGCTGGAGCGGGAGAGAGACCCAGTACTTC.

The V call is TRBV4-2, the J call TRBJ2-6; D gene ambiguous. Looked up from germline, CDR1 is LGHNA and CDR2 is YNFKEQ. This CDR3 comprises 15 residues. Trimming pared 4 bases from V and 0 bases from J, leaving 7 bases between. The CDR3 reads CASSLSSSGANVLTF. Here the CDR3 DNA reads TGTGCCAGCAGCCTCTCCAGCTCTGGGGCCAACGTCCTGACTTTC.

This clone was picked up a small number of times. The chain is built from TRBV6-6 and TRBJ2-2; 8 bases agree with TRBD1. The junction had 10 bases not matched to a gene; V was cut back by 8 bases and J by 5 bases. CDR3 size: 15 residues. Looked up from germline, CDR1 is MNHNY and CDR2 is SVGAGI (reference sequence). CDR3 loop: CASGEQGVQTGELFF. The CDR3 nucleotides are TGTGCCAGCGGGGAACAGGGGGTACAGACCGGGGAGCTGTTTTTT.

V gene TRBV29-1 combines with J gene TRBJ2-1, with D perhaps matching TRBD1 (7 bases). The CDR3 has 15 residues. Germline assignment: CDR1 SQVTM and CDR2 ANQGSEA. V was trimmed by 7 bases and J by 3 bases, leaving 19 bases between them. The CDR3 coding sequence is TGCAGCGCCCTTGGGCTGCAGGGGGGCTACAATGAGCAGTTCTTC. This sequence encodes CSALGLQGGYNEQFF.

The rearrangement uses TRBV14 and TRBJ2-1, with 8 bases identical to TRBD2. Germline CDR1 reads SGHDN; CDR2 reads FVKESK. CDR3 length equals 13 residues. J gave up 9 bases and V 5 bases, and 6 bases lay outside the gene matches. The CDR3 sequence: CASSSGLEGEQFF. The CDR3 bases are TGTGCCAGCAGCTCGGGACTAGAGGGTGAGCAGTTCTTC.

The chain couples TRBV7-9 to TRBJ2-7; D not certain. The V end lost 3 bases, the J end lost 7 bases, and 13 bases lay between the germline ends. This CDR3 contains 13 residues. The germline V gene encodes CDR1 SEHNR and CDR2 FQNEAQ (reference sequence). The CDR3 protein is CASSFSELREQYF. CDR3 nucleotides: TGTGCCAGCAGCTTTAGTGAGCTGCGGGAGCAGTACTTC.

This clone was recorded a few times. The gene calls are TRBV30 and TRBJ1-2, with 9 bases matching TRBD1. CDR1 is GTSNPN and CDR2 is SVGIG in the germline V gene (reference sequence). Trimming took 7 bases from V and 6 from J; bases not matched to a gene: 9. The CDR3 contains 13 residues. The DNA for the CDR3 is TGTGCCTCACCGCGGACAGGGGTAAATGGCTACACCTTC. Encoded protein: CASPRTGVNGYTF.